These T cell receptor beta chains were read from a single sample in a study of cytomegalovirus exposure and HLA in healthy donors. Profiling relied on immunoSEQ multiplex PCR, and the TCRdb table lists in-frame clones only, not all of them. Of about 150,000 clones listed, around 60% are singletons. Sequencing was done on a sample of PBMCs. Receptor source: a woman aged 55-69 years in good health and CMV-seropositive. The CDR3 runs from the conserved cysteine through the conserved F or W. The D gene is left open where the match is weak. The size of a clone is reported for some rows only, either as once, few or many, or as a class for expanded clones.

d_gene | j_gene | abundance | v_gene | CDR3nt | CDR3aa
TRBD2 | TRBJ2-1 | NA | TRBV27 | TGTGCCAGCAGCCTCTTAGCGGGAGCCTTCAATGAGCAGTTCTTC | CASSLLAGAFNEQFF
NA | TRBJ1-2 | NA | TRBV20-1 | TGCAGTGCTCAGATAAACTATGGCTACACCTTC | CSAQINYGYTF
NA | TRBJ2-6 | few | TRBV9 | TGTGCCAGCAGCGCAACCGGGACAATTACGTACTCTGGGGCCAACGTCCTGACTTTC | CASSATGTITYSGANVLTF
NA | TRBJ1-2 | NA | TRBV6-8 | TGTGCCAGCAGTTACCCTACGATGAGGGCTAACTATGGCTACACCTTC | CASSYPTMRANYGYTF
TRBD1 | TRBJ2-1 | few | TRBV4-3 | TGCGCCAGCAGCCTGGCCGGGACAGGGAAAAATGAGCAGTTCTTC | CASSLAGTGKNEQFF
TRBD1 | TRBJ1-2 | NA | TRBV5-6 | TGTGCCAGCAGTCAGGACAGGGGGAACTATGGCTACACCTTC | CASSQDRGNYGYTF
NA | TRBJ2-7 | NA | TRBV5-1 | TGCGCCAGCAGCTTGGGGCAGGGGGGCGAGCAGTACTTC | CASSLGQGGEQYF
TRBD1 | TRBJ2-3 | NA | TRBV7-6 | TGTGCCAGCAGCTTTTTCCAGGGGGTTGGGACAGATACGCAGTATTTT | CASSFFQGVGTDTQYF
TRBD2 | TRBJ2-1 | once | TRBV19 | TGTGCCAGTAGTATGACTAGCGGGAGTTATGATGAGCAGTTCTTC | CASSMTSGSYDEQFF
NA | TRBJ1-6 | few | TRBV5-1 | TGCGCCAGCAAGCGTTTTTTGGGGACTGATAATTCACCCCTCCACTTT | CASKRFLGTDNSPLHF
NA | TRBJ1-4 | NA | TRBV6-5 | TGTGCCAGCAGTTACGGGGAACAGGTCGGAAAACTGTTTTTT | CASSYGEQVGKLFF
TRBD1 | TRBJ1-2 | once | TRBV6-1 | TGTGCCAGCAGTGGCTGGACAGGCGGCGGCTACACCTTC | CASSGWTGGGYTF
NA | TRBJ2-5 | NA | TRBV5-4 | TGTGCCAGCAGCTTGGGACCGGCGGGGAGAGAGACCCAGTACTTC | CASSLGPAGRETQYF
NA | TRBJ2-5 | NA | TRBV7-2 | TGTGCCAGCAGCTTAGGCAGGGGTGAGACCCAGTACTTC | CASSLGRGETQYF
NA | TRBJ1-3 | NA | TRBV10-3 | TGTGCCATCAGTACCGGGGGGTCTAACTCTGGAAACACCATATATTTT | CAISTGGSNSGNTIYF
NA | TRBJ2-1 | NA | TRBV6-1 | TGTGCCAGCAAGAGAGCGGACCTCTACAATGAGCAGTTCTTC | CASKRADLYNEQFF
NA | TRBJ2-5 | NA | TRBV9 | TGTGCCAGCGTCAGGCAGGGCAGGGAGACCCAGTACTTC | CASVRQGRETQYF
TRBD1 | TRBJ2-7 | NA | TRBV5-1 | TGCGCCAGCAGAGTCGGGGACAGGGACGCCTACGAGCAGTACTTC | CASRVGDRDAYEQYF
NA | TRBJ2-5 | NA | TRBV14 | TGTGCCAGCAGCCAAGGAGGCGGGGAGACCCAGTACTTC | CASSQGGGETQYF
TRBD2 | TRBJ2-1 | NA | TRBV9 | TGTGCCAGCAGCTCTAGCGGGAGCTCCTACAATGAGCAGTTCTTC | CASSSSGSSYNEQFF
TRBD2 | TRBJ2-3 | few | TRBV28 | TGTGCCAGCAGTTTAGAAGCGGGGGGAGATACGCAGTATTTT | CASSLEAGGDTQYF
NA | TRBJ1-1 | NA | TRBV30 | TGTGCCTGGAGAGACAGGACTGAAGCTTTCTTT | CAWRDRTEAFF
TRBD1 | TRBJ1-5 | few | TRBV9 | TGTGCCAGCAGCGTCGGGACAGGCAATCAGCCCCAGCATTTT | CASSVGTGNQPQHF
TRBD1 | TRBJ2-2 | NA | TRBV12-5 | TGTGCTAGTGGTTTGGTACAAGGGGGCGTCGGGGAGCTGTTTTTT | CASGLVQGGVGELFF
NA | TRBJ2-3 | NA | TRBV30 | TGTGCCTGGACCTTTCCCGGACAGACGAGCACAGATACGCAGTATTTT | CAWTFPGQTSTDTQYF
TRBD2 | TRBJ2-2 | NA | TRBV5-5 | TGTGCCAGCAGCTTGTTTGGTAGGACTAGCGCCTCGAACACCGGGGAGCTGTTTTTT | CASSLFGRTSASNTGELFF
NA | TRBJ1-5 | NA | TRBV28 | TGTGCCAGCACCCCGGGGGGGTATAGCAATCAGCCCCAGCATTTT | CASTPGGYSNQPQHF
NA | TRBJ2-5 | NA | TRBV30 | TGTGCCTGGTCACGGGAGACCCAGTACTTC | CAWSRETQYF
TRBD2 | TRBJ2-1 | NA | TRBV28 | TGTGCCAGCAACAAAGGGGCTAGCGGGAGGCCCCTCGGCAATGAGCAGTTCTTC | CASNKGASGRPLGNEQFF
NA | TRBJ1-5 | NA | TRBV27 | TGTGCCAGCAGGGGGCAGCCTAATCAGCCCCAGCATTTT | CASRGQPNQPQHF
NA | TRBJ1-1 | NA | TRBV5-4 | TGTGCCAGCATTAGTTGGAACACTGAAGCTTTCTTT | CASISWNTEAFF
NA | TRBJ1-2 | NA | TRBV7-2 | TGTGCCAGCAGCTTTTCCGGGGACTATGGCTACACCTTC | CASSFSGDYGYTF
NA | TRBJ1-2 | NA | TRBV28 | TGTGCCAGCAGTCCAAGGTTAGTGGAGCTTGGCTACACCTTC | CASSPRLVELGYTF
NA | TRBJ1-2 | NA | TRBV6-6 | TGTGCCAGCCGGGACACGGGGCACTATGGCTACACCTTC | CASRDTGHYGYTF
NA | TRBJ2-2 | few | TRBV10-1 | TGCGCCAGCAGTGACGGTAACACCGGGGAGCTGTTTTTT | CASSDGNTGELFF
NA | TRBJ1-1 | NA | TRBV13 | TGTGCCAGCAGCAACGGGGGGATGAACACTGAAGCTTTCTTT | CASSNGGMNTEAFF
NA | TRBJ1-5 | NA | TRBV11-2 | TGTGCCAGCAGCTTAGTCAGGGGAGTCCATCAGCCCCAGCATTTT | CASSLVRGVHQPQHF
NA | TRBJ2-3 | NA | TRBV18 | TGTGCCAGCTCACCACGATCGGGTGCACCGACGGCAGATACGCAGTATTTT | CASSPRSGAPTADTQYF
NA | TRBJ2-2 | NA | TRBV10-3 | TGTGCCATCAGTGAAGGGGGTACCGGGGAGCTGTTTTTT | CAISEGGTGELFF
NA | TRBJ2-7 | NA | TRBV9 | TGTGCCAGCAGCGTAGCGGAGGGCTACGAGCAGTACTTC | CASSVAEGYEQYF
TRBD1 | TRBJ2-6 | NA | TRBV7-9 | TGTGCCAGCAGCTTTTGGACAGGGTCCAGCTCTGGGGCCAACGTCCTGACTTTC | CASSFWTGSSSGANVLTF
TRBD1 | TRBJ1-2 | NA | TRBV18 | TGTGCCAGCTCACCGTCCGGGACAGTCGGGAACTATGGCTACACCTTC | CASSPSGTVGNYGYTF
TRBD1 | TRBJ1-2 | NA | TRBV5-1 | TGCGCCAGCAACCAAGGGACAGGGGATAACTATGGCTACACCTTC | CASNQGTGDNYGYTF
NA | TRBJ2-5 | NA | TRBV10-1 | TGCGCCAGCAGTGAGTCCCGGACAGATCAAGAGACCCAGTACTTC | CASSESRTDQETQYF
TRBD2 | TRBJ2-7 | NA | TRBV5-4 | TGTGCCAGCAGCTATGGGGCTAGCGGGGGCGTCTACGAGCAGTACTTC | CASSYGASGGVYEQYF
TRBD1 | TRBJ1-5 | few | TRBV2 | TGTGCCAGCAGTGCTGACAGGGGCTTAGAGCCCCAGCATTTT | CASSADRGLEPQHF
NA | TRBJ1-1 | NA | TRBV15 | TGTGCCACCAGCAGGGACCAGGGGTACACTGAAGCTTTCTTT | CATSRDQGYTEAFF
TRBD1 | TRBJ1-1 | few | TRBV4-1 | TGCGCCAGCAGCCAGGACAGGGGTCGGACTGAAGCTTTCTTT | CASSQDRGRTEAFF
NA | TRBJ1-1 | few | TRBV27 | TGTGCCAGCAGTTTATCTAATCAGGGGCGCCGGATAGCTTTCTTT | CASSLSNQGRRIAFF
TRBD1 | TRBJ2-2 | NA | TRBV10-1 | TGCGCCAGCACTACAGGGGTAACCGGGGAGCTGTTTTTT | CASTTGVTGELFF
TRBD2 | TRBJ2-2 | NA | TRBV5-1 | TGCGCCAGCAGCCTACACGGTAGCGGGGTGACCGGGGAGCTGTTTTTT | CASSLHGSGVTGELFF
NA | TRBJ2-4 | few | TRBV7-9 | TGTGCCAGCAGCTTAGGGGGGCGCGGGGGCAAAAACATTCAGTACTTC | CASSLGGRGGKNIQYF
TRBD1 | TRBJ2-3 | NA | TRBV5-8 | TGTGCCAGCAGCTTATTTCTGCGGACAGGGGGCACAGATACGCAGTATTTT | CASSLFLRTGGTDTQYF
NA | TRBJ1-3 | NA | TRBV25-1 | TGTGCCAGCAGTACAGAGACAGGACCTGGAAACACCATATATTTT | CASSTETGPGNTIYF
NA | TRBJ1-1 | few | TRBV28 | TGTGCCAGCGGGGAGGGACAGAACACTGAAGCTTTCTTT | CASGEGQNTEAFF